A single sample gave rise to the 32 T cell receptor beta chains below, sequenced in a study of cytomegalovirus exposure and HLA in healthy donors. 60 Vbeta and 13 Jbeta primers were used in PCR. Assay: immunoSEQ multiplex PCR; the TCRdb copy retains only in-frame clones and omits some. The sample shows 200,000 or so clones, around 82% of them seen only once. Sequencing was carried out using PBMCs. The source of these receptors is a boy between 10 and 17 years old in good health and CMV-seronegative.

J is TRBJ2-7 and V is TRBV4-3, with D uncertain. Trimming removed 2 bases from V and 4 bases from J, with 27 bases in between. The CDR3 is 19 amino acids. In germline, CDR1 is LGHNA, CDR2 YSLEER. The CDR3 coding sequence is TGCGCCAGCAGCCAATACCCGTGGTGGTCTATACTCCCTTTGTACGAGCAGTACTTC. It encodes CASSQYPWWSILPLYEQYF.

The chain uses TRBV6-6 and TRBJ1-2; D may be TRBD1 (5 bases). This CDR3 is 13 amino acids long. V lost 6 bases and J 3 bases, leaving 11 bases between the germline ends. Germline V lookup: CDR1 MNHNY, CDR2 SVGAGI (reference sequence). DNA of the CDR3: TGTGCCAGCAGCCTGGGGGAGGACTATGGCTACACCTTC. Its protein product is CASSLGEDYGYTF.

V gene TRBV30 combines with J gene TRBJ2-1, with 8 bases matching TRBD2. The CDR3 extends over 13 amino acids. V was clipped by 5 bases and J by 5 bases; unmatched bases: 5. In germline, CDR1 is GTSNPN, CDR2 SVGIG (reference sequence). CDR3 sequence: CAWRRTSNNEQFF. The CDR3, as DNA: TGTGCCTGGCGAAGGACTAGCAACAATGAGCAGTTCTTC.

The CDR3 DNA is TGTGCCAGCAGTCGAGGAGCTTATAGCAATCAGCCCCAGCATTTT. It specifies CASSRGAYSNQPQHF. The chain joins TRBV27 to TRBJ1-5, with no clear D. Germline CDR1 reads MNHEY; CDR2 reads SMNVEV (reference sequence). The CDR3 has 15 amino acids. The V end was cut by 5 bases, the J end by 0 bases, with 11 bases between.

V and J are TRBV5-5 and TRBJ1-6; D is perhaps TRBD1 (6 bases). Trimming removed 2 bases from V and 7 bases from J, with 10 bases in between. Germline-derived CDR1 and CDR2 are SGHKS and YYEKEE (reference sequence). The CDR3 length is 14 residues. CDR3 in DNA: TGTGCCAGCAGCTTACGGACAGCGAATTCACCCCTCCACTTT. Translation gives CASSLRTANSPLHF.

The chain recombines TRBV7-9 with TRBJ2-5; TRBD1 is a possible D gene (6 bases). This CDR3 comprises 15 residues. Germline values: CDR1 SEHNR, CDR2 FQNEAQ (reference sequence). Trimming removed 2 bases at V and 5 bases at J, with 15 bases between. In DNA, the CDR3 is TGTGCCAGCAGCTTACCGCAGGGGCGCGGGGAGACCCAGTACTTC. Translated: CASSLPQGRGETQYF.

This chain joins TRBV27 and TRBJ2-3; TRBD1 is a possible D gene (5 bases). From germline, CDR1 is MNHEY and CDR2 SMNVEV (reference sequence). The V end was cut by 0 bases, the J end by 2 bases, with 12 bases between. CDR3 length: 16 residues. CDR3 bases: TGTGCCAGCAGTTTATCTAGGGGCGGCAACACAGATACGCAGTATTTT. It is translated as CASSLSRGGNTDTQYF.

This chain links TRBV19 with TRBJ2-2; D perhaps matches TRBD1 (5 bases). Germline CDR1 and CDR2: LNHDA and SQIVND (reference sequence). The CDR3 sequence is 15 residues long. V dropped 9 bases and J dropped 0 bases, with 14 bases sitting between them. The DNA for the CDR3 is TGTGCCAGCGACCTGGGCAGGGCGAACACCGGGGAGCTGTTTTTT. It specifies CASDLGRANTGELFF.

This clone has just one count. The gene calls are TRBV2 and TRBJ1-5; D ambiguous. Germline V lookup: CDR1 SNHLY, CDR2 FYNNEI. V was clipped by 6 bases and J by 0 bases, with 15 bases between them. CDR3 length equals 16 residues. The CDR3 DNA sequence: TGTGCCAGCAGCTTTGAGACGGGATATAGCAATCAGCCCCAGCATTTT. Its translation: CASSFETGYSNQPQHF.

This clone was counted between two and nine times. The chain is built from TRBV4-2 and TRBJ2-7, with 15 bases identical to TRBD2. The J segment lost 7 bases and the V segment lost 0 bases, leaving 13 bases of the junction unmatched. Looked up from germline, CDR1 is LGHNA and CDR2 is YNFKEQ. The CDR3 consists of 19 residues. CDR3 sequence reads: CASSQDLRGGLAGGREQYF. The CDR3 DNA sequence: TGTGCCAGCAGCCAAGATCTTCGTGGTGGACTAGCGGGAGGGAGGGAGCAGTACTTC.

CDR3 region: CASSLEGLAGGPNTGELFF. In DNA, the CDR3 is TGTGCCAGCAGCTTAGAAGGACTAGCGGGAGGGCCTAACACCGGGGAGCTGTTTTTT. V gene TRBV7-8 combines with J gene TRBJ2-2; 15 bases align to TRBD2. This CDR3 comprises 19 residues. CDR1 and CDR2 from the germline V gene are SGHVS and FQNEAQ. Trimming removed 1 base from V and 2 bases from J; junction bases left unmatched: 5.

CDR3 in DNA: TGTGCCAGCAGTTTATTTCCGGGATTTGAAATTGAAAAACTGTTTTTT. This translates into CASSLFPGFEIEKLFF. This chain joins TRBV28 and TRBJ1-4; D unclear. The CDR3 spans 16 residues. Trimming took 1 base from V and 7 from J, leaving 16 bases between them. Germline V gene lookup returns CDR1 MDHEN and CDR2 SYDVKM.

This clone was counted a single time. The chain joins TRBV19 to TRBJ1-6; 11 positions match TRBD1. Germline V lookup: CDR1 LNHDA, CDR2 SQIVND (reference sequence). V shed 5 bases and J 10 bases; nucleotides not matched to a gene: 7. This CDR3 spans 15 amino acids. DNA for the CDR3: TGTGCCAGTAGTGGAGGGACAGGGGGAGGATCACCCCTCCACTTT. Translating gives CASSGGTGGGSPLHF.

This clone came up a few times. The same CDR3 is also encoded by other DNA sequences in this sample. The chain joins TRBV4-3 to TRBJ2-2; 8 nucleotides agree with TRBD1. The CDR3 is 15 residues long. Per the germline V gene, CDR1 is LGHNA and CDR2 is YSLEER. J gave up 2 bases and V 3 bases, and 2 bases lay outside the gene matches. CDR3 protein: CASSQGQVNTGELFF. In nucleotides, the CDR3 is TGCGCCAGCAGCCAGGGACAGGTCAACACCGGGGAGCTGTTTTTT.

The chain employs TRBV9 and TRBJ2-5; 10 bases match TRBD2. The CDR3 is 15 residues long. V shed 4 bases, J shed 5 bases, and the junction held 8 bases outside the gene matches. CDR1 SGDLS and CDR2 YYNGEE come from the germline V gene. The CDR3 DNA is TGTGCCAGCAGCATCAGCGGGAGGGCCCAGGAGACCCAGTACTTC. Protein sequence: CASSISGRAQETQYF.

The chain uses TRBV27 and TRBJ1-4, with 7 bases aligning to TRBD1. CDR1 and CDR2 (germline): MNHEY, SMNVEV (reference sequence). This CDR3 has 15 residues. J lost 5 bases, V lost 5 bases, and 8 bases had no gene match. The CDR3: CASSGTGTANEKLFF. In DNA form, the CDR3 reads TGTGCCAGCAGTGGCACCGGGACAGCGAATGAAAAACTGTTTTTT.

V is TRBV10-1 and J is TRBJ2-3, with a possible D match to TRBD1 (6 bases). The germline gives CDR1 WNHNN, CDR2 SYGVQD (reference sequence). This CDR3 contains 13 residues. The germline V and J ends were trimmed by 7 bases and 4 bases, with 12 bases remaining between them. The CDR3 here is CASMMWGPDTQYF. The CDR3 nucleotides are TGCGCCAGCATGATGTGGGGGCCAGATACGCAGTATTTT.

This clone was picked up a small number of times. V usage is TRBV5-1 and J usage is TRBJ1-5; tentatively, D is TRBD1 (6 bases). V was pared by 0 bases and J by 2 bases, with 6 bases between. The germline CDR1 and CDR2 sequences are SGHRS and YFSETQ. The CDR3 spans 14 residues. The CDR3 is CASSLGTGNQPQHF. The CDR3 bases are TGCGCCAGCAGCTTGGGGACAGGCAATCAGCCCCAGCATTTT.

V gene TRBV7-2 combines with J gene TRBJ2-7, with D unclear. The CDR3 contains 13 residues. Trimming stripped 2 bases from V and 3 bases from J, with 8 bases between. The germline CDR1 and CDR2 sequences are SGHTA and FQGNSA. CDR3: CASSLNFGYEQYF. The CDR3 region has the DNA TGTGCCAGCAGCTTAAATTTCGGCTACGAGCAGTACTTC. Looking up the rest from reference TRBV7-2 and TRBJ2-7 gives the full variable domain: GAGVSQSPSNKVTEKGKDVELRCDPISGHTALYWYRQSLGQGLEFLIYFQGNSAPDKSGLPSDRFSAERTGGSVSTLTIQRTQQEDSAVYLCASSLNFGYEQYFGPGTRLTVT.

CDR3 in DNA: TGTGCCAGCAGCCTCGAACTAGCGGGAGGGGTCGAGCAGTACTTC. This gives the protein CASSLELAGGVEQYF. The chain combines TRBV5-4 with TRBJ2-7; TRBD2 matches at 13 bases. The CDR3 has 15 residues. V was pared by 4 bases and J by 6 bases, with 7 bases of the junction left unmatched. Germline V gives CDR1 SGHNT, CDR2 YYREEE (reference sequence).

The chain joins TRBV14 to TRBJ1-4; 11 bases agree with TRBD1. V dropped 1 base and J dropped 5; count of bases not matched to a gene: 18. The CDR3 covers 21 residues. CDR1 SGHDN and CDR2 FVKESK come from the germline V gene. CDR3 in amino acids: CASSQGSHRPGTGGINEKLFF. The CDR3 coding sequence is TGTGCCAGCAGCCAAGGGTCTCACCGACCGGGGACAGGGGGGATAAATGAAAAACTGTTTTTT.

The rearrangement joins TRBV19 to TRBJ2-7, with 7 bases identical to TRBD1. Germline V gene lookup returns CDR1 LNHDA and CDR2 SQIVND (reference sequence). The CDR3 is 14 amino acids. V dropped 7 bases and J dropped 4; count of bases not matched to a gene: 10. The CDR3 DNA sequence: TGTGCCAGTAACCCCGGGACAGCGTCTTACGAGCAGTACTTC. Translation gives CASNPGTASYEQYF. Drawing the rest from reference TRBV19 and TRBJ2-7, the complete variable domain is DGGITQSPKYLFRKEGQNVTLSCEQNLNHDAMYWYRQDPGQGLRLIYYSQIVNDFQKGDIAEGYSVSREKKESFPLTVTSAQKNPTAFYLCASNPGTASYEQYFGPGTRLTVT.

The chain is built from TRBV5-1 and TRBJ1-1; 7 bases fit TRBD1. CDR1 is SGHRS and CDR2 is YFSETQ in the germline V gene. The CDR3 totals 13 residues. Trimming cost V 3 bases and J 5 bases; bases outside gene matches: 4. CDR3 loop: CASSYTGDTEAFF. CDR3 DNA sequence: TGCGCCAGCAGCTACACAGGGGATACTGAAGCTTTCTTT.

This chain joins TRBV7-2 and TRBJ2-7; TRBD2 aligns across 8 bases. This CDR3 is 14 amino acids long. The V gene end was trimmed by 2 bases and the J gene end by 7 bases; junction bases not matched to a gene: 7. CDR1 and CDR2 (germline): SGHTA, FQGNSA. CDR3 sequence reads: CASSLKGLVGEQYF. The CDR3 DNA is TGTGCCAGCAGCTTAAAGGGACTAGTGGGGGAGCAGTACTTC.

The chain carries TRBV7-9 and TRBJ1-1; 10 bases map to TRBD1. The J segment lost 5 bases and the V segment lost 4 bases, leaving 10 bases of the junction unmatched. The CDR3 loop spans 16 amino acids. Germline CDR1 is SEHNR and CDR2 is FQNEAQ (reference sequence). The CDR3 DNA is TGTGCCAGCAGCTCAAATTGGGGGACAGGGGATACTGAAGCTTTCTTT. Protein sequence: CASSSNWGTGDTEAFF.

A few counts support this clone. The chain uses TRBV15 and TRBJ2-1; D may be TRBD2 (5 bases). CDR1 and CDR2 from the germline V gene are LNHNV and YYDKDF (reference sequence). The CDR3 is 13 amino acids. Between the trimmed V and J ends, which lost 1 base and 8 bases, there was a span of 9 bases. CDR3 protein: CATSRAGSDEQFF. The DNA for the CDR3 is TGTGCCACCAGCAGAGCGGGGTCTGATGAGCAGTTCTTC.

The chain is built from TRBV9 and TRBJ2-1, with 7 bases that match TRBD2. CDR1 SGDLS and CDR2 YYNGEE come from the germline V gene. This CDR3 is built from 14 residues. The V gene end was trimmed by 0 bases and the J gene end by 6 bases; junction bases not matched to a gene: 3. The CDR3 here is CASSVETSINEQFF. CDR3 bases: TGTGCCAGCAGCGTAGAGACTAGCATCAATGAGCAGTTCTTC. Drawing the rest from reference TRBV9 and TRBJ2-1, the complete variable domain is DSGVTQTPKHLITATGQRVTLRCSPRSGDLSVYWYQQSLDQGLQFLIQYYNGEERAKGNILERFSAQQFPDLHSELNLSSLELGDSALYFCASSVETSINEQFFGPGTRLTVL.

In its sample, this clone was seen once. J is TRBJ1-4 and V is TRBV2; 11 positions agree with TRBD1. The CDR3 consists of 14 residues. Germline V lookup: CDR1 SNHLY, CDR2 FYNNEI. The V segment lost 6 bases and the J segment 7 bases; nucleotides outside the gene matches: 4. CDR3 bases: TGTGCCAGCAGCCGGACAGGGGGCTTTGAAAAACTGTTTTTT. Translation gives CASSRTGGFEKLFF.

The rearrangement links TRBV29-1 to TRBJ2-7; 7 nucleotides agree with TRBD1. This CDR3 comprises 12 residues. Trimming cost V 4 bases and J 3 bases; bases outside gene matches: 3. Germline CDR1 SQVTM, CDR2 ANQGSEA. DNA of the CDR3: TGCAGCGTTGCGACAGGGAACTACGAGCAGTACTTC. Its protein is CSVATGNYEQYF.

This chain uses TRBV30 with TRBJ1-3; the D gene is possibly TRBD1 (6 bases). Germline V gene data show CDR1 as GTSNPN and CDR2 as SVGIG (reference sequence). This CDR3 comprises 14 residues. CDR3 nucleotides: TGTGCGGGGGCCCTCAGGTCCTCTGGAAACACCATATATTTT. Encoded protein: CAGALRSSGNTIYF.

This clone was seen more than once but under ten times. The chain links TRBV6-5 to TRBJ2-1, with 7 bases fitting TRBD2. The CDR3 runs to 16 residues. The V gene end was trimmed by 2 bases and the J gene end by 7 bases; junction bases not matched to a gene: 11. Germline assignment: CDR1 MNHEY and CDR2 SVGAGI. The CDR3 region has the DNA TGTGCCAGCAGTTACCCCTCCCAGGGCGGGGGAAATGAGCAGTTCTTC. Encoded protein: CASSYPSQGGGNEQFF.

The chain links TRBV28 to TRBJ2-7; 11 bases match TRBD1. Germline CDR1 and CDR2: MDHEN and SYDVKM. The CDR3 runs 12 residues. The V and J ends lost 7 bases and 6 bases, in that order; junction bases with no gene match: 2. The CDR3, as DNA: TGTGCCAGCAAGGACAGGGGGCGCGAGCAGTACTTC. The encoded protein is CASKDRGREQYF.